These 24 T cell receptor beta chains originate from one sample sequenced in a study of T cell responses to AZD1222 COVID-19 vaccine. Profiling relied on immunoSEQ multiplex PCR, and the TCRdb table lists in-frame clones only, not all of them. Of over 130,000 clones listed, 92% are singletons. The input for sequencing was peripheral blood, taken 28 days after the second AZD1222 dose. These receptors were taken from an adult who received the AZD1222 COVID-19 vaccine.

The chain joins TRBV6-2 or TRBV6-3 to TRBJ2-2; D is unresolved. With 5 bases removed from V and 5 bases from J, the gap between germline ends came to 15 bases. The CDR3 has 15 residues. Germline-derived CDR1 and CDR2 are MNHEY and SVGEGT. The CDR3 here is CASSTWIGKTGELFF. The CDR3, as DNA: TGTGCCAGCAGTACGTGGATTGGGAAAACCGGGGAGCTGTTTTTT.

The rearrangement links TRBV7-2 to TRBJ2-3; possible D gene TRBD2, 5 bases. V was pared by 1 base and J by 4 bases, with 9 bases between. Germline V gives CDR1 SGHTA, CDR2 FQGNSA. CDR3 size: 14 residues. CDR3 DNA: TGTGCCAGCAGCTTAGACGGGAATTCAGATACGCAGTATTTT. This codes for CASSLDGNSDTQYF. The full variable domain, with the rest looked up from reference TRBV7-2 and TRBJ2-3, is GAGVSQSPSNKVTEKGKDVELRCDPISGHTALYWYRQSLGQGLEFLIYFQGNSAPDKSGLPSDRFSAERTGGSVSTLTIQRTQQEDSAVYLCASSLDGNSDTQYFGPGTRLTVL.

The rearrangement joins TRBV19 to TRBJ2-1; 10 bases are shared with TRBD2. The CDR3 length is 15 residues. Germline V gene sequence: CDR1 LNHDA, CDR2 SQIVND (reference sequence). Unmatched junction bases numbered 1, after V lost 1 base and J lost 4 bases. This CDR3 is CASSIGTSGYNEQFF. The CDR3 DNA sequence: TGTGCCAGTAGTATAGGGACTAGCGGATACAATGAGCAGTTCTTC.

The V call is TRBV10-1, the J call TRBJ1-5, with D unresolved. V lost 6 bases, J lost 1 base, and 7 bases lay in between. CDR1 is WNHNN, CDR2 SYGVQD, per germline (reference sequence). The CDR3 has 13 residues. CDR3 sequence (DNA): TGCGCCAGCAGCACCAAGAGCAATCAGCCCCAGCATTTT. Translated, it gives CASSTKSNQPQHF.

The chain employs TRBV6-5 and TRBJ1-1, with D hard to call. The CDR3 spans 15 residues. From germline, CDR1 is MNHEY and CDR2 SVGAGI. V was shortened by 0 bases and J by 8 bases, with 16 bases between the two germline ends. CDR3 loop: CASSYSMRRDWEAFF. The CDR3 nucleotides are TGTGCCAGCAGTTACTCGATGAGACGAGACTGGGAAGCTTTCTTT.

The chain is built from TRBV4-1 and TRBJ2-7, with D perhaps matching TRBD1 (5 bases). There are 17 residues in the CDR3. V was pared by 5 bases and J by 2 bases, with 22 bases between. In germline, CDR1 is MGHRA, CDR2 YSYEKL. CDR3 sequence reads: CASSGRAVGVLPYEQYF. CDR3 in DNA: TGCGCCAGCAGCGGCCGGGCGGTAGGGGTGCTCCCCTACGAGCAGTACTTC.

The rearrangement links TRBV19 to TRBJ2-1; a possible D gene is TRBD2 (5 bases). The CDR3 has 14 residues. Germline CDR1 LNHDA, CDR2 SQIVND (reference sequence). The V gene lost 10 bases and the J gene lost 2 bases, with 15 bases spanning the gap. The CDR3 nucleotides are TGTGCCACCACGAGCGGATTAACCTACAATGAGCAGTTCTTC. It yields the protein CATTSGLTYNEQFF.

The chain employs TRBV9 and TRBJ1-4; D gene ambiguous. This CDR3 region has 15 residues. Deletions cut 4 bases from V and 7 bases from J, with 17 bases between. Germline lookup yields CDR1 SGDLS and CDR2 YYNGEE. CDR3 region: CASSTVPGRPEKLFF. The CDR3 DNA reads as TGTGCCAGCAGCACCGTCCCTGGCCGGCCTGAAAAACTGTTTTTT.

V usage is TRBV24-1 and J usage is TRBJ2-5; D may match TRBD1 or TRBD2 (5 bases each). V was pared by 3 bases and J by 4 bases, with 8 bases between. The V gene's germline CDR1 is KGHDR and CDR2 SFDVKD. This CDR3 region has 13 residues. The CDR3 loop reads CATSDPGTETQYF. The CDR3, as DNA: TGTGCCACCAGTGATCCGGGGACAGAGACCCAGTACTTC.

The V call is TRBV2, the J call TRBJ2-1; 10 bases map to TRBD2. With V trimmed by 4 bases and J by 1 base, 4 bases remained unmatched. The CDR3 contains 16 residues. Germline assignment: CDR1 SNHLY and CDR2 FYNNEI. The CDR3 sequence is CASSGSGGASYNEQFF. In DNA form, the CDR3 reads TGTGCCAGCAGTGGGAGCGGGGGGGCTTCCTACAATGAGCAGTTCTTC.

This clone has only one observation. V and J are TRBV21-1 and TRBJ1-1; the DNA was not compared with TRBD1, the D call given in the table. TRBV21-1 is shown as a pseudogene. There are 14 residues in the CDR3. Here the CDR3 reads CASSTRVCYTEAFF. The CDR3 bases are TGTGCCAGCAGCACCAGGGTTTGTTACACTGAAGCTTTCTTT.

CDR3 sequence reads: CASRPIFQETQYF. In nucleotides, the CDR3 is TGTGCCAGTAGGCCGATATTTCAAGAGACCCAGTACTTC. The V call is TRBV19, the J call TRBJ2-5; no clear D. This CDR3 is 13 amino acids long. Trimming removed 6 bases from V and 2 bases from J, with 10 bases in between. CDR1 is LNHDA, CDR2 SQIVND, per germline (reference sequence).

About this clone: Additional DNA sequences in this sample encode the identical CDR3. This rearrangement joins TRBV7-3 to TRBJ1-2, with D possibly matching TRBD1 (5 bases). In germline, CDR1 is SGHTA, CDR2 FQGTGA. The length of the CDR3 is 13 residues. The germline V and J ends were trimmed by 5 bases and 2 bases, with 9 bases remaining between them. The CDR3 is CASSPDRNYGYTF. CDR3 DNA sequence: TGTGCCAGCAGCCCCGACAGAAACTATGGCTACACCTTC.

Concerning this clone: At one boundary the junction diverges from the germline segment, which might be a read error. This chain uses TRBV7-2 with TRBJ2-1; D remains unclear. CDR3 size: 12 residues. From germline, CDR1 is SGHTA and CDR2 FQGNSA. This chain's CDR3 is CASSLVSAPLIF. In nucleotides, the CDR3 is TGTGCCAGCAGCTTAGTGTCAGCTCCGCTAATCTTC.

CDR3 protein: CASSLVGQGYGYTF. The CDR3 coding sequence is TGTGCCAGCAGCTTAGTGGGGCAGGGCTATGGCTACACCTTC. The rearrangement uses TRBV7-2 and TRBJ1-2; a weak D match, TRBD1 (5 bases). V gave up 1 base and J gave up 4 bases, with 10 bases separating them. Germline CDR1 and CDR2: SGHTA and FQGNSA. The CDR3 consists of 14 residues.

Only one count was recorded for this clone. The chain couples TRBV27 to TRBJ1-4; D might be TRBD1 (6 bases). Trimming stripped 8 bases from V and 0 bases from J, with 10 bases between. This CDR3 has 14 residues. Germline CDR1 MNHEY, CDR2 SMNVEV (reference sequence). This chain's CDR3 is CASSGAATNEKLFF. CDR3 bases: TGTGCCAGCTCGGGGGCGGCAACTAATGAAAAACTGTTTTTT.

The V gene is TRBV7-8, the J gene TRBJ1-2, with 10 bases that match TRBD1. J was trimmed by 4 bases and V by 5 bases; bases with no gene match: 4. The CDR3 is 14 amino acids. CDR1 SGHVS and CDR2 FQNEAQ come from the germline V gene. CDR3 residues: CASSPGQGLYGYTF. CDR3 bases: TGTGCCAGCAGCCCGGGACAGGGGCTCTATGGCTACACCTTC.

A word on this clone: One end of the junction does not line up with germline, which may come from a read error. This chain connects TRBV27 to TRBJ2-1; 9 positions match TRBD1. This CDR3 comprises 12 residues. Germline CDR1 reads MNHEY; CDR2 reads SMNVEV (reference sequence). DNA for the CDR3: TGTGCCAGCAGTACAGGGACAGGGTCTCCTCTCTTC. Translation: CASSTGTGSPLF.

The V and J genes are TRBV7-3 and TRBJ2-7, with D possibly matching TRBD1 (6 bases). The length of the CDR3 is 13 residues. Germline assignment: CDR1 SGHTA and CDR2 FQGTGA. Trimming stripped 5 bases from V and 3 bases from J, with 11 bases between. The CDR3 spells CASSPGTHYEQYF. Here the CDR3 DNA reads TGTGCCAGCAGCCCCGGGACACACTACGAGCAGTACTTC.

The CDR3 region has the DNA TGTGCCAGCAGCTTCTCCGGGACAAGGGGCACCGGGGAGCTGTTTTTT. Translated: CASSFSGTRGTGELFF. This chain connects TRBV11-2 to TRBJ2-2; tentatively, D is TRBD1 (6 bases). The CDR3 contains 16 residues. V lost 3 bases, J lost 4 bases, and 15 bases lay in between. Germline V CDR1 and CDR2: SGHAT, FQNNGV.

This sequence joins TRBV7-9 and TRBJ1-2; D may be TRBD1 (6 bases). CDR1 is SEHNR, CDR2 FQNEAQ, per germline (reference sequence). Trimming took 5 bases from V and 4 from J, leaving 17 bases between them. The CDR3 length is 15 residues. The CDR3 DNA sequence: TGTGCCAGCAGCCCGGGTGAATTAGGGGGCTATGGCTACACCTTC. This translates into CASSPGELGGYGYTF.

The chain employs TRBV5-6 and TRBJ1-1, with D tentatively TRBD1 (5 bases). V was clipped by 1 base and J by 6 bases, with 16 bases between them. The CDR3 consists of 15 residues. Looked up from germline, CDR1 is SGHDT and CDR2 is YYEEEE. The CDR3 DNA reads TGTGCCAGCAGCTTGTTGGTTACAGGAAGCGCTGAAGCTTTCTTT. Translation gives CASSLLVTGSAEAFF.

The chain recombines TRBV27 with TRBJ2-4, with 7 nucleotides matching TRBD1. Losses at the gene ends were 8 bases for V and 14 bases for J; bases not matched to a gene: 15. Looked up from germline, CDR1 is MNHEY and CDR2 is SMNVEV (reference sequence). This CDR3 contains 13 residues. CDR3 coding DNA: TGTGCCAGCTCCGAGAGTCGCGGACAGGCTGAGTACTTC. It specifies CASSESRGQAEYF.

The V and J genes are TRBV5-4 and TRBJ1-6; 9 bases fit TRBD1. The germline gives CDR1 SGHNT, CDR2 YYREEE (reference sequence). V shed 4 bases, J shed 8 bases, and the junction held 7 bases outside the gene matches. This CDR3 has 15 amino acids. CDR3 loop: CASSPRDRVDSPLHF. For the CDR3, the DNA is TGTGCCAGCAGCCCACGGGACAGGGTAGATTCACCCCTCCACTTT.